This T cell receptor beta chain appears in the sequencing data of a study of a mutant IDH1 vaccine in newly diagnosed glioma. Whole-study context: The treated population exhibited a male proportion of approximately 62%, a female proportion of around 38%, and a mean age of roughly 39 years. Study-wide results and caveats: Changes in top peripheral clonotypes did not appear linked to pseudoprogression. Vaccination elicited immune responses in 90% to 95% of patients.

This clone was counted once. What it binds is not known. Sequencing was performed with immunoSEQ multiplex PCR; in TCRdb, only in-frame clones are kept and a portion is missing. The sample consists of tens of thousands of clones, 80% of them appearing once. The CDR3 spans 13 residues. Trimming at V came to 5 bases and at J to 4 bases, leaving 0 bases not matched to a gene. Germline CDR1 reads SGHDT; CDR2 reads YYEEEE. Specified time point: week 23, last vaccination. It was 300 ug of mutant IDH1 20-mer peptide that made up each vaccine dose, given with topical imiquimod. The study enrolled donors with new WHO grade 3 or 4 IDH1-mutant, ATRX-lost astrocytomas.

The V gene is TRBV5-6, the J gene TRBJ2-5; 12 bases fit TRBD2. The sample here was PBMCs, taken from a glioma patient whose treatment included an IDH1 peptide vaccine. The clonotype was recovered from a woman between 18 and 29 years old with glioma. CDR3 bases: TGTGCCAGCAGGGGACTAGCGGGAGAGACCCAGTACTTC. Protein product: CASRGLAGETQYF.